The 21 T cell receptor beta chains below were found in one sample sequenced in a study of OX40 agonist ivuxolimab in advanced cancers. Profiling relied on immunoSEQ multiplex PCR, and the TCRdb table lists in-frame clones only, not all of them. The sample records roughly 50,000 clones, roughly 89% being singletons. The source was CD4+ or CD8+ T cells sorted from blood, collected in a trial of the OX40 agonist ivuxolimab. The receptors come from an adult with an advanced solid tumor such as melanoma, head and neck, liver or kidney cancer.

CDR3 residues: CASSQGQGIYNEQFF. CDR3 in DNA: TGTGCCAGCAGCCAAGGACAGGGAATCTACAATGAGCAGTTCTTC. This chain connects TRBV7-8 to TRBJ2-1; 8 nucleotides align to TRBD1. CDR3 length: 15 residues. CDR1 SGHVS and CDR2 FQNEAQ come from the germline V gene. V lost 5 bases and J lost 3; bases outside the gene matches: 6.

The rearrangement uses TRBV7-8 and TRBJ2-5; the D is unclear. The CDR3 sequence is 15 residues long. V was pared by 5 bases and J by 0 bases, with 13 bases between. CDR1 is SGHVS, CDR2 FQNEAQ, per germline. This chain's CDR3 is CASSPVRSYQETQYF. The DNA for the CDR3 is TGTGCCAGCAGCCCGGTAAGATCGTACCAAGAGACCCAGTACTTC. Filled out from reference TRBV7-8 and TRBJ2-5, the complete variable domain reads GAGVSQSPRYKVAKRGQDVALRCDPISGHVSLFWYQQALGQGPEFLTYFQNEAQLDKSGLPSDRFFAERPEGSVSTLKIQRTQQEDSAVYLCASSPVRSYQETQYFGPGTRLLVL.

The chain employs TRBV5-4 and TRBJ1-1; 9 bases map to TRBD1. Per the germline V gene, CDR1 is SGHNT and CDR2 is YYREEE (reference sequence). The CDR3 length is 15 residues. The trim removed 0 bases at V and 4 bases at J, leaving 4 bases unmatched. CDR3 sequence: CASSLGTGEATEAFF. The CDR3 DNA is TGTGCCAGCAGCTTGGGGACAGGGGAGGCCACTGAAGCTTTCTTT.

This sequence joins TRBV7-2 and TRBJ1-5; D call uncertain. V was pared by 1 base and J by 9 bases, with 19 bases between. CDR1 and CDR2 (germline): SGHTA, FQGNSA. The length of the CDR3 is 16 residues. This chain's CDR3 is CASSLEPGTIARPQHF. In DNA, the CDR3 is TGTGCCAGCAGCTTAGAGCCGGGAACTATAGCTCGGCCCCAGCATTTT. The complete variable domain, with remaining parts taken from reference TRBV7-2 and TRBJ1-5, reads GAGVSQSPSNKVTEKGKDVELRCDPISGHTALYWYRQSLGQGLEFLIYFQGNSAPDKSGLPSDRFSAERTGGSVSTLTIQRTQQEDSAVYLCASSLEPGTIARPQHFGDGTRLSIL.

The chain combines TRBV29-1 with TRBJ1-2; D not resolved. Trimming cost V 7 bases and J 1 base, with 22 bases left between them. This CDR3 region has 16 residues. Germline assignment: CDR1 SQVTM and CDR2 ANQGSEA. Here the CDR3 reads CSATGWAANHNYGYTF. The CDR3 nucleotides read TGCAGCGCCACCGGATGGGCGGCCAACCATAACTATGGCTACACCTTC.

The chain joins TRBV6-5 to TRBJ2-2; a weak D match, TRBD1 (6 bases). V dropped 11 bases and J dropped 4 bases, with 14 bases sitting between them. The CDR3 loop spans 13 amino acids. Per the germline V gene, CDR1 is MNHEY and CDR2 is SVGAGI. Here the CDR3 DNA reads TGTGCCGGGGCCTGGGGGCCCACCGGGGAGCTGTTTTTT. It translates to CAGAWGPTGELFF.

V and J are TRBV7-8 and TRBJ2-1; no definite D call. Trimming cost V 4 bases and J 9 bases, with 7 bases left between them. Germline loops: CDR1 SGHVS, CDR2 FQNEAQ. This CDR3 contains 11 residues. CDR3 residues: CASSSHGEQFF. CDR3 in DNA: TGTGCCAGCAGCTCTCACGGTGAGCAGTTCTTC.

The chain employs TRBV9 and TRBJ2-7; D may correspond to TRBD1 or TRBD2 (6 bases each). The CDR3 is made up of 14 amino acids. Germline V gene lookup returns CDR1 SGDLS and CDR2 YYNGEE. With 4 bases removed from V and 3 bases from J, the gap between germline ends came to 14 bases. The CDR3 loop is CASSLTGRIYEQYF. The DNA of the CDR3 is TGTGCCAGCAGCCTCACAGGGAGGATCTACGAGCAGTACTTC. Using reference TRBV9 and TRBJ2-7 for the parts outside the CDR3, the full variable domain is DSGVTQTPKHLITATGQRVTLRCSPRSGDLSVYWYQQSLDQGLQFLIQYYNGEERAKGNILERFSAQQFPDLHSELNLSSLELGDSALYFCASSLTGRIYEQYFGPGTRLTVT.

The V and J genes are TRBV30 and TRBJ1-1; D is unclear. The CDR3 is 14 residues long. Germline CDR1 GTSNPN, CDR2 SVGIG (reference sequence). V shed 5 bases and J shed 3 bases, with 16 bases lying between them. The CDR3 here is CAWPPEWMDTEAFF. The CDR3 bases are TGTGCCTGGCCGCCCGAGTGGATGGACACTGAAGCTTTCTTT.

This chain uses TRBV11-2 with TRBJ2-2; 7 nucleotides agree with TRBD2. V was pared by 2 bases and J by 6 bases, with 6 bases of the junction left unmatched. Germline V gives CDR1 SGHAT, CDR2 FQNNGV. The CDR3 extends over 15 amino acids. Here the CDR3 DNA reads TGTGCCAGCAGCTTAATTAGCGGGTCTCCCGGGGAGCTGTTTTTT. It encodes CASSLISGSPGELFF.

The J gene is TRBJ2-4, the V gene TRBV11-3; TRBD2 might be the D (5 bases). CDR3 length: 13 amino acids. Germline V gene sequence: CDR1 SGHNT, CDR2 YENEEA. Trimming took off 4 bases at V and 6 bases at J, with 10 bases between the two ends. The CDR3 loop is CASSSPRGNIQYF. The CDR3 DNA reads TGTGCCAGCAGCTCGCCTCGGGGAAACATTCAGTACTTC.

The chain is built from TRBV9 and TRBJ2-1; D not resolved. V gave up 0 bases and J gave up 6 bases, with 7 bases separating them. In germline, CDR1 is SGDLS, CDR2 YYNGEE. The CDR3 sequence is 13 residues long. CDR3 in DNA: TGTGCCAGCAGCGTAGTTGTGTCCAATGAGCAGTTCTTC. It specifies CASSVVVSNEQFF.

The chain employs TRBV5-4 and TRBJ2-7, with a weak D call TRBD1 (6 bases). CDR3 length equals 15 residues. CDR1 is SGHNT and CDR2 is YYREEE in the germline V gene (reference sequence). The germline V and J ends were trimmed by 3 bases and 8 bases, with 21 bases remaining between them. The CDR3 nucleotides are TGTGCCAGCAGCTACTCCGGGACACTGGTTTCGCAGCAGTACGTC. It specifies CASSYSGTLVSQQYV.

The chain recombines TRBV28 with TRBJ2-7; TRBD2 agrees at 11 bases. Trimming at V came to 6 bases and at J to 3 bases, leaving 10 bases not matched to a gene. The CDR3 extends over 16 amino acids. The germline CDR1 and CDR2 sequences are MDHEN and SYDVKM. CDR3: CASRSLLAGVLYEQYF. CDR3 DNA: TGTGCCAGCAGATCCTTACTAGCGGGAGTCCTCTACGAGCAGTACTTC.

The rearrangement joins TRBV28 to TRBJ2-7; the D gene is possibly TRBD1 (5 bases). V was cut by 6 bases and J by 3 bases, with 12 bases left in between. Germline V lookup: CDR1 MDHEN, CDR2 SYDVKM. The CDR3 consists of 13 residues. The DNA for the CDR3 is TGTGCCAGCAGCCTAGGACACGTCTACGAGCAGTACTTC. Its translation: CASSLGHVYEQYF.

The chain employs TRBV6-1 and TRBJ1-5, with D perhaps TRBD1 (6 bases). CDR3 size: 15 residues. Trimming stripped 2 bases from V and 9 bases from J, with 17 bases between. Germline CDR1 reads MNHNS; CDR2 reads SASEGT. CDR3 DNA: TGTGCCAGCAGTGAACAGGCAGGGGAAGGGTGGCCCCAGCATTTT. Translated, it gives CASSEQAGEGWPQHF.

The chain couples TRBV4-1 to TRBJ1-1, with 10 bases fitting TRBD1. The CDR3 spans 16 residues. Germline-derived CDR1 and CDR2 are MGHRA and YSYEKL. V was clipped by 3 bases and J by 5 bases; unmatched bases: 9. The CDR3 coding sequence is TGCGCCAGCAGCCACGCACCGGGACAGGGGAAGACTGAAGCTTTCTTT. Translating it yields CASSHAPGQGKTEAFF.

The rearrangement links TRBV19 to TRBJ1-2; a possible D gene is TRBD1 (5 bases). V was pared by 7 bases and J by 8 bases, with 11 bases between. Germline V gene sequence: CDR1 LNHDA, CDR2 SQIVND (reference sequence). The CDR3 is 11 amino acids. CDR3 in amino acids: CASMGQLGYTF. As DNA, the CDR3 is TGTGCCAGTATGGGGCAGTTGGGCTACACCTTC.

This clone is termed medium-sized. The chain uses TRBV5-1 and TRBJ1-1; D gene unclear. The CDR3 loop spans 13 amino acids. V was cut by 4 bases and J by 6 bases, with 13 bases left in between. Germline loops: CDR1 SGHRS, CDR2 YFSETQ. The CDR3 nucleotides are TGCGCCAGCAGCCCCCCGGCCGGGTCTGAAGCTTTCTTT. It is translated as CASSPPAGSEAFF.

The CDR3: CASRQWGSEANQPQHF. The CDR3 bases are TGTGCCAGTAGGCAGTGGGGCAGTGAGGCTAATCAGCCCCAGCATTTT. The gene calls are TRBV19 and TRBJ1-5; D possibly corresponds to TRBD1 (5 bases). The CDR3 length is 16 residues. Trimming pared 6 bases from V and 4 bases from J, leaving 19 bases between. The germline gives CDR1 LNHDA, CDR2 SQIVND (reference sequence).

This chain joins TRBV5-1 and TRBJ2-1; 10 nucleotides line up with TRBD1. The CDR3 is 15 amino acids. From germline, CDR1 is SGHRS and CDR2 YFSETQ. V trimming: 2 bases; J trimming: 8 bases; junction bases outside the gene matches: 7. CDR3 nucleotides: TGCGCCAGCAGCTTAGGGACAGGGGATTGGGATGAGCAGTTCTTC. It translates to CASSLGTGDWDEQFF.